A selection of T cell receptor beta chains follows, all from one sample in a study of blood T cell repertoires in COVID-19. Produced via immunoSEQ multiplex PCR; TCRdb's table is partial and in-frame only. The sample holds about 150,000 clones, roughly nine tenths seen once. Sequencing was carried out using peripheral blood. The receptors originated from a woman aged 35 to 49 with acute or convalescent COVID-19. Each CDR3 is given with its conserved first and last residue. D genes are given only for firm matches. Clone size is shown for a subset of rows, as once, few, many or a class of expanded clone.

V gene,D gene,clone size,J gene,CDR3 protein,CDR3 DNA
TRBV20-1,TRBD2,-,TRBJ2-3,CSASLLAGGGLGSTDTQYF,TGCAGTGCTAGTCTATTGGCGGGAGGGGGATTGGGCAGCACAGATACGCAGTATTTT
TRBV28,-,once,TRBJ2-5,CASSETRQAGETQYF,TGTGCCAGCAGTGAGACCCGGCAGGCTGGGGAGACCCAGTACTTC
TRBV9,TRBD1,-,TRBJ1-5,CASSEGQGSNQPQHF,TGTGCCAGCAGCGAAGGACAGGGGAGCAATCAGCCCCAGCATTTT
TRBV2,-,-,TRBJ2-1,CASSDELGFYNEQFF,TGTGCCAGCAGTGATGAACTAGGGTTTTACAATGAGCAGTTCTTC
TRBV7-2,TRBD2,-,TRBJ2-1,CASSSGLAGGLNEQFF,TGTGCCAGCAGCTCCGGACTAGCGGGAGGGCTAAATGAGCAGTTCTTC
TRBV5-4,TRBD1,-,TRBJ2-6,CASSPRDRGLLAGANVLTF,TGTGCCAGCAGCCCCCGGGACAGGGGCCTTTTGGCTGGGGCCAACGTCCTGACTTTC
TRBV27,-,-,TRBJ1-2,CASSLVGTSYGYTF,TGTGCCAGCAGTTTGGTAGGGACAAGCTATGGCTACACCTTC
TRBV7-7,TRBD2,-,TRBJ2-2,CASSLGTSGTGELFF,TGTGCCAGCAGCCTCGGGACTAGCGGTACCGGGGAGCTGTTTTTT
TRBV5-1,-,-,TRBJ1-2,CASSLVRIRMKGYTF,TGCGCCAGCAGCTTGGTCAGGATTCGGATGAAGGGCTACACCTTC
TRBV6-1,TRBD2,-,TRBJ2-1,CASSETGGGSYNEQFF,TGTGCCAGCAGTGAAACGGGGGGGGGCTCCTACAATGAGCAGTTCTTC
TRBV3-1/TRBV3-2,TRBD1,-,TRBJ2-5,CASSQGQGSPETQYF,TGTGCCAGCAGCCAAGGACAGGGGTCTCCAGAGACCCAGTACTTC
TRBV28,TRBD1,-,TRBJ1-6,CASSLVQGESPLHF,TGTGCCAGCAGTTTAGTCCAGGGGGAATCACCCCTCCACTTT
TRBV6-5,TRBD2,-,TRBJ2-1,CASSSGGAFGEQFF,TGTGCCAGCTCTAGCGGGGGGGCATTCGGTGAGCAGTTCTTC
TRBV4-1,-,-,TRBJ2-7,CASSQEWAVEQYF,TGCGCCAGCAGCCAAGAGTGGGCAGTCGAGCAGTACTTC
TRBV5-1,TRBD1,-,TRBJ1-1,CASSLDGTDTEAFF,TGCGCCAGCAGCTTGGACGGGACAGACACTGAAGCTTTCTTT
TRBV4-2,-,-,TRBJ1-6,CASSQERGGGTPLHF,TGTGCCAGCAGCCAAGAAAGAGGAGGAGGGACCCCCCTCCACTTT
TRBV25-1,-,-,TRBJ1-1,CASSDTQEAFF,TGTGCCAGCAGCGACACGCAAGAAGCTTTCTTT
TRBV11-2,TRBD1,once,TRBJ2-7,CASSQAGTGPYEQYF,TGTGCCAGCAGCCAGGCCGGGACAGGGCCCTACGAGCAGTACTTC
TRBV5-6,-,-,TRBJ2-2,CASSSPSPLISGELFF,TGTGCCAGCAGCTCCCCTAGCCCCCTAATCTCCGGGGAGCTGTTTTTT
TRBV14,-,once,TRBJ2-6,CASSQGVAGDISGANVLTF,TGTGCCAGCAGCCAAGGGGTGGCAGGGGACATCTCTGGGGCCAACGTCCTGACTTTC
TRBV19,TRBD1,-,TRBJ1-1,CASSINPGQTNTEAFF,TGTGCCAGTAGTATCAATCCGGGACAGACGAACACTGAAGCTTTCTTT
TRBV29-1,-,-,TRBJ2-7,CSVVGQGYEQYF,TGCAGCGTTGTAGGCCAGGGCTACGAGCAGTACTTC
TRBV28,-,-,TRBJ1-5,CASSFLGEPGLHF,TGTGCCAGCAGTTTCCTCGGGGAACCGGGGTTGCATTTT
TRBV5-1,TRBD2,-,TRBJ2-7,CASSPGTSTYEQYF,TGCGCCAGCAGTCCCGGGACTAGCACCTACGAGCAGTACTTC
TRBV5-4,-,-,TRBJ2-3,CASTGKGGTDTQYF,TGTGCCAGCACGGGGAAGGGAGGCACAGATACGCAGTATTTT
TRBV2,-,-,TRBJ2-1,CASRGLRGRIGEQFF,TGTGCCAGCAGGGGCCTAAGGGGGAGAATAGGTGAGCAGTTCTTC
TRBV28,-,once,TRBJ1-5,CASRTGQLVNQPQHF,TGTGCCAGCAGAACAGGACAGCTCGTTAACCAGCCCCAGCATTTT
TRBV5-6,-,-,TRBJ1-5,CASSRGFRGDQPQHF,TGTGCCAGCAGTCGAGGATTCAGGGGCGATCAGCCCCAGCATTTT
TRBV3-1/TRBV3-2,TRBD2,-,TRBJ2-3,CASSQIAGGRADTQYF,TGTGCCAGCAGCCAAATAGCGGGGGGGCGGGCAGATACGCAGTATTTT
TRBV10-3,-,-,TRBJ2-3,CAISETTNTDTQYF,TGTGCCATCAGTGAGACCACTAACACAGATACGCAGTATTTT
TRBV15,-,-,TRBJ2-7,CATSRDRASSYEQYF,TGTGCCACCAGCAGAGACAGGGCAAGCTCCTACGAGCAGTACTTC
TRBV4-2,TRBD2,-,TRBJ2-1,CASSQMTSGYNEQFF,TGTGCCAGCAGCCAAATGACTAGCGGTTACAATGAGCAGTTCTTC
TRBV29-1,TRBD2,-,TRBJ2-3,CSVQRLAGQDTQYF,TGCAGCGTTCAACGGCTAGCGGGTCAGGATACGCAGTATTTT
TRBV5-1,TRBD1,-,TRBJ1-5,CASRWDSGPNQPQHF,TGCGCCAGCAGATGGGACAGCGGCCCGAATCAGCCCCAGCATTTT
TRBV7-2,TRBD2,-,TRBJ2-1,CASSLVIGLAGDEQFF,TGTGCCAGCAGCTTAGTAATAGGGCTAGCGGGAGATGAGCAGTTCTTC
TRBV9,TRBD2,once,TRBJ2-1,CASSVNSGRDNEQFF,TGTGCCAGCAGCGTGAATAGCGGGAGGGACAATGAGCAGTTCTTC
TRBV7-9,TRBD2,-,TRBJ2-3,CASSLATSGEADTQYF,TGTGCCAGCAGCTTAGCGACTAGCGGGGAGGCAGATACGCAGTATTTT
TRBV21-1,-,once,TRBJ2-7,CASSKVFGVLSYEQYF,TGTGCCAGCAGCAAAGTGTTCGGGGTTCTCAGCTACGAGCAGTACTTC
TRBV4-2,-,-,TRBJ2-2,CASSQDPRDPGELFF,TGTGCCAGCAGCCAAGATCCCAGGGATCCCGGGGAGCTGTTTTTT
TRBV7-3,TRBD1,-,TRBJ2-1,CASSTGTGGHEQFF,TGTGCCAGCAGCACCGGGACAGGGGGCCATGAGCAGTTCTTC
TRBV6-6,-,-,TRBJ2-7,CASSRTGRDSDYEQYF,TGTGCCAGCAGTCGAACGGGCCGGGACTCCGACTACGAGCAGTACTTC
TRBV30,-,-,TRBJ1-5,CAWSAGIYQPQHF,TGTGCCTGGAGTGCAGGGATCTATCAGCCCCAGCATTTT
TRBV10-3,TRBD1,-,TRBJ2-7,CAISESEGTGSEQYF,TGTGCCATCAGTGAGTCGGAGGGGACAGGGAGTGAGCAGTACTTC
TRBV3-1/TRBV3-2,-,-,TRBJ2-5,CASSQDGGGHQAAQYF,TGTGCCAGCAGCCAAGATGGTGGTGGGCACCAAGCGGCCCAGTACTTC
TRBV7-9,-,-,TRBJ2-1,CASSFMTGDEQFF,TGTGCCAGCAGCTTTATGACGGGTGATGAGCAGTTCTTC
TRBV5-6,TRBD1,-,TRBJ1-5,CASSVLTGGDQPQHF,TGTGCCAGCAGCGTGCTGACAGGGGGGGATCAGCCCCAGCATTTT
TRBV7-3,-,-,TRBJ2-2,CASSLANGGELFF,TGTGCCAGCAGCTTAGCTAATGGCGGGGAGCTGTTTTTT